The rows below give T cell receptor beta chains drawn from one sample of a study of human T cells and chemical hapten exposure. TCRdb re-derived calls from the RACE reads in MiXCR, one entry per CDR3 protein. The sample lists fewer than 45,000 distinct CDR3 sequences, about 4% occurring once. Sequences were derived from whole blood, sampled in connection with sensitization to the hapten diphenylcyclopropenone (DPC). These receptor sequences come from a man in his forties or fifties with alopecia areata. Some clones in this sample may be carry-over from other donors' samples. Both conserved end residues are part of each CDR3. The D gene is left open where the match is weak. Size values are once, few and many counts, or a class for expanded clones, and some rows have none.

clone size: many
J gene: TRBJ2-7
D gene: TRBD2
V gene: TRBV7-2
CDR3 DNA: TGTGCCAGCAGCTTAGTCGCGGGAGTAGGCGAGCAGTACTTC
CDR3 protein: CASSLVAGVGEQYF

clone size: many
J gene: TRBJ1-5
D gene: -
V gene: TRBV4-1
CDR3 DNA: TGCGCCAGCAGCCAAGAGGGGGCCACTAGACAGCCCCAGCATTTT
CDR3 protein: CASSQEGATRQPQHF

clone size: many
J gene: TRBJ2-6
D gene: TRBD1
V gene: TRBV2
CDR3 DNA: TGTGCCAGCAGTGAAGTCTCAGGGGGCTCTGGGGCCAACGTCCTGACTTTC
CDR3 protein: CASSEVSGGSGANVLTF

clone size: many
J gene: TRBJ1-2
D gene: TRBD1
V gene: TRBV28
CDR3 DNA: TGTGCCAGCGGACAGGGGACGGGCTACACCTTC
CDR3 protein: CASGQGTGYTF

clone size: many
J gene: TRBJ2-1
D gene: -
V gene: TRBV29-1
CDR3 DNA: TGCAGCGTTGGACATGAGCAGTTCTTC
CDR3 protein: CSVGHEQFF

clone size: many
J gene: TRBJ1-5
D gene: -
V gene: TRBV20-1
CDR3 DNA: TGCAGTGCTAGAACAGGTCTCAATCAGCCCCAGCATTTT
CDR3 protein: CSARTGLNQPQHF

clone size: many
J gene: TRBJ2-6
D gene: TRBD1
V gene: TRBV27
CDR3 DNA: TGTGCCAGCAGCCGACAGGGGGCCCGCTCTGGGGCCAACGTCCTGACTTTC
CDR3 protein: CASSRQGARSGANVLTF

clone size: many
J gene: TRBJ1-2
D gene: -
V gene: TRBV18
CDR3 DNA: TGTGCCAGCTCACCACTAGCGGGAGCTAACTATGGCTACACCTTC
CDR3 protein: CASSPLAGANYGYTF

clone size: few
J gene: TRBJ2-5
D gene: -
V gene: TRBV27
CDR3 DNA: TGTGCCAGCAAGTGGGCCCTAGAAGTAGAGACCCAGTACTTC
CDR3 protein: CASKWALEVETQYF

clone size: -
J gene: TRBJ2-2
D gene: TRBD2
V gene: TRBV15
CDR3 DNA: TGTGCCACCAGCAGACCCCAGGGACTAGCGGGAGCCACCGGGGAGCTGTTTTTT
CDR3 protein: CATSRPQGLAGATGELFF

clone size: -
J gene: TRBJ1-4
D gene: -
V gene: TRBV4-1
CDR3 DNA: TGCGCCAGCAGCCAAGATACAGGCCCCAGGGAAAAACTGTTTTTT
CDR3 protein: CASSQDTGPREKLFF

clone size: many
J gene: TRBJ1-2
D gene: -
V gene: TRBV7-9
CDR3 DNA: TGTGCCAGCAGCTTAGAGACAGAGGACTATGGCTACACCTTC
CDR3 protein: CASSLETEDYGYTF

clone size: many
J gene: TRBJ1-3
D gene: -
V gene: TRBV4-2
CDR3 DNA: TGTGCCAGCAGCCAAGAGATTGCCGGAAACACCATATATTTT
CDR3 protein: CASSQEIAGNTIYF

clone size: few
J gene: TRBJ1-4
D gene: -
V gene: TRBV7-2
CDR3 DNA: TGTGCCAGCAGCTTAGTAAGAGAAAAACTGTTTTTT
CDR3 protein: CASSLVREKLFF

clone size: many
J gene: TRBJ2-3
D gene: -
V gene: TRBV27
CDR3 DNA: TGTGCCAGCAGTCTCTGGACTGCTAGCACAGATACGCAGTATTTT
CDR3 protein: CASSLWTASTDTQYF

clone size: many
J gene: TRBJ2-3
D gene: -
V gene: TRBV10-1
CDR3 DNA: TGCGCCAGGCCAGCTCCGACAGATACGCAGTATTTT
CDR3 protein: CARPAPTDTQYF

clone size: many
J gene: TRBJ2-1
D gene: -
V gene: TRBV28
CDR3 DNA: TGTGCCAGCAGTTTCCGCCTAGCCCACAATGAGCAGTTCTTC
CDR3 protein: CASSFRLAHNEQFF

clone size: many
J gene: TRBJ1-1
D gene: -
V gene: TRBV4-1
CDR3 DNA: TGCGCCAGCAGCCAAGACAGTAACTCGTACCGGGAAGCTTTCTTT
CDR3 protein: CASSQDSNSYREAFF

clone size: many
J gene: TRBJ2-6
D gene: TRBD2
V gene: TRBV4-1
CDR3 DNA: TGCGCCAGCAGCCGTTACGTGGGACTATCGCGCTCTGGGGCCAACGTCCTGACTTTC
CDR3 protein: CASSRYVGLSRSGANVLTF

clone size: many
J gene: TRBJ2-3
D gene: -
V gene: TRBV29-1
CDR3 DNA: TGCAGCGTTGAGACACATGCAGATACGCAGTATTTT
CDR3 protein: CSVETHADTQYF

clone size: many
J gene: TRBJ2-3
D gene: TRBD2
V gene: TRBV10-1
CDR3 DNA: TGCGCCAGCAGTGCGGGACTAGCGGGGAGAGATACGCAGTATTTT
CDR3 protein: CASSAGLAGRDTQYF

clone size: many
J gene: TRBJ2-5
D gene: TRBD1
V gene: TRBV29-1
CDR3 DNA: TGCAGCGTTGAAGACGGACAGGCAGAGACCCAGTACTTC
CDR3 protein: CSVEDGQAETQYF

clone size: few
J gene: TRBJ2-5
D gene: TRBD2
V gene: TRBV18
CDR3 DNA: TGTGCCAGCTCATCCTTAGCGGGACAAGAGACCCAGTACTTC
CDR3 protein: CASSSLAGQETQYF

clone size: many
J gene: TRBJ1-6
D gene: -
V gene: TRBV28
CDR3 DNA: TGTGCCAGCGTCTTGGGGCTCAATTCACCCCTCCACTTT
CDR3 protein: CASVLGLNSPLHF

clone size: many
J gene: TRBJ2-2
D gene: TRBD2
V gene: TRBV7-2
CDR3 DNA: TGTGCCAGCAGCTTAGCGTCGGGAGGAGACACCGGGGAGCTGTTTTTT
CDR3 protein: CASSLASGGDTGELFF

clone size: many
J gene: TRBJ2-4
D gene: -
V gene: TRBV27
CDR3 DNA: TGTGCCAGCAGTAGGGATCTAGCCAAAAACATTCAGTACTTC
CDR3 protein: CASSRDLAKNIQYF

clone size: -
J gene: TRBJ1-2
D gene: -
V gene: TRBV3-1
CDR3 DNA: TGTGCCAGCAGCCAAGAAGCATCCTATGGCTACACCTTC
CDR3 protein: CASSQEASYGYTF

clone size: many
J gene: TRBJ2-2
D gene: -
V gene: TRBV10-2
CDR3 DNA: TGCGCCAGCAGTGAATCCGGGGAGCTGTTTTTT
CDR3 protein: CASSESGELFF

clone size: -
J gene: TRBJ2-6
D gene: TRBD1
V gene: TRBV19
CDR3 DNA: TGTGCCAGCTCGACAGGGTCTGGGGCCAACGTCCTGACTTTC
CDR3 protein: CASSTGSGANVLTF

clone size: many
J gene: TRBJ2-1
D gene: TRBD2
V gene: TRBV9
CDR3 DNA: TGTGCCAGCACCGCCGGGACTAGCTCCTACAATGAGCAGTTCTTC
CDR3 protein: CASTAGTSSYNEQFF

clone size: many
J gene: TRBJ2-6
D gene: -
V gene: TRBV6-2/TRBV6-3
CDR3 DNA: TGTGCCAGCAGTTACGGGACGAGGATCAACGTCCTGACTTTC
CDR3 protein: CASSYGTRINVLTF

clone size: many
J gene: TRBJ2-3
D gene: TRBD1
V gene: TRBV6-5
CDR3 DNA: TGTGCCAGCAGTTCAGCGGGACAGGGGTTATATACGCAGTATTTT
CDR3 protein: CASSSAGQGLYTQYF

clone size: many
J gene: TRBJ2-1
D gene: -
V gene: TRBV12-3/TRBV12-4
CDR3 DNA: TGTGCCGTCCCGGGCGATGACGACTCCTACAATGAGCAGTTCTTC
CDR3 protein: CAVPGDDDSYNEQFF

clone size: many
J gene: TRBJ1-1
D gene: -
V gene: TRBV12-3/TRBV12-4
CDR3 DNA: TGTGCCAGCAGTTTTAACAGGGAGGCTGAAGCTTTCTTT
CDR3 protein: CASSFNREAEAFF

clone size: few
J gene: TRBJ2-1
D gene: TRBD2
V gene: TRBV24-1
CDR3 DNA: TGTGCCACCAGTGATTTACCTAAGGCGGGAGTATCCTACAATGAGCAGTTCTTC
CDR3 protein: CATSDLPKAGVSYNEQFF

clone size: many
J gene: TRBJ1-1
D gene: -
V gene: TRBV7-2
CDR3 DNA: TGTGCCAGCAGCTTGGTCGGGCGGTCTGAAGCTTTCTTT
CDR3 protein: CASSLVGRSEAFF

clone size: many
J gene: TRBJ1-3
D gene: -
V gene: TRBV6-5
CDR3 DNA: TGTGCCAGCAGTCCAGCTTTCTCTGGAAACACCATATATTTT
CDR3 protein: CASSPAFSGNTIYF

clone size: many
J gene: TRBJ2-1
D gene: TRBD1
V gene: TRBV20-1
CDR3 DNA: TGCAGTGCTAGAGACGGGGACAGGGGCCGGAATGAGCAGTTCTTC
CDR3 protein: CSARDGDRGRNEQFF

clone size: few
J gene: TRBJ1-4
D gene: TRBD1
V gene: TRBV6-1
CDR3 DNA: TGTGCCAGCAGTGAAGCGCAGGGGGCGAAGGAAAAACTGTTTTTT
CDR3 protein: CASSEAQGAKEKLFF

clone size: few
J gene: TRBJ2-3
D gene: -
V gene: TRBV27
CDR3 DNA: TGTGCCAGCAGTTTATTGGGAGATACGCAGTATTTT
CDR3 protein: CASSLLGDTQYF

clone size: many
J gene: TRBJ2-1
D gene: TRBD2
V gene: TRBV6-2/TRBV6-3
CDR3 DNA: TGTGCCAGCAGTTCCGGGGGACTAGCGGGAGCCAATGAGCAGTTCTTC
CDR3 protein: CASSSGGLAGANEQFF

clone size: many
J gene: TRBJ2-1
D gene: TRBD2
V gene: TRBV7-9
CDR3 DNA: TGTGCCAGCAGCCCGAGTATGGGTAGCGGGAGATCGTTGGGGCAGTTCTTC
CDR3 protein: CASSPSMGSGRSLGQFF

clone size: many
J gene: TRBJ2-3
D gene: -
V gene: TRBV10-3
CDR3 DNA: TGTGCCATCAGTGATTCGTCGGATACGCAGTATTTT
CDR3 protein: CAISDSSDTQYF

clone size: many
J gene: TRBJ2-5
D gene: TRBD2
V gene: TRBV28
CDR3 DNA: TGTGCCAGCAGTCCACACGCGGGGACTAGCGGTCCCTCAGAGACCCAGTACTTC
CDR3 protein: CASSPHAGTSGPSETQYF

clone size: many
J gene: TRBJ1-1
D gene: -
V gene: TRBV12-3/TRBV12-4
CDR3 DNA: TGTGCCAGCAGCCGAGACACAGGGAACACTGAAGCTTTCTTT
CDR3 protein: CASSRDTGNTEAFF

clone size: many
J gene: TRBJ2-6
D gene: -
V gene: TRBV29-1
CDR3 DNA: TGCAGCGTGCATGGTGGGGCCAACGTCCTGACTTTC
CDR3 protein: CSVHGGANVLTF

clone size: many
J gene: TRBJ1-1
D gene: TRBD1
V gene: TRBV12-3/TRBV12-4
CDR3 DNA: TGTGCCAGCAAACAGGGGGCTACTGAAGCTTTCTTT
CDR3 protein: CASKQGATEAFF